Listed below are T cell receptor beta chains from one sample, sequenced in a study of blood T cell repertoires in COVID-19. The table came from immunoSEQ multiplex PCR; TCRdb's copy has only in-frame clones and leaves some out. The repertoire includes a few hundred thousand clones, around 83% of them detected once, and roughly 2% sits in the top ten. The sequencing input was peripheral blood. The receptors were gathered from a man in his thirties or forties who had recovered from COVID-19. The CDR3 runs from the conserved cysteine through the conserved F or W. A D gene is named only where the DNA matches it firmly. Part of the rows lack a size; the others show once, few, many or a class for expanded clones.

CDR3 protein,CDR3 DNA,J gene,D gene,V gene,CDR3 length,clone size
CASSRDSPEIDTQYF,TGTGCCAGCAGTAGAGACTCGCCGGAAATAGATACGCAGTATTTT,TRBJ2-3,.,TRBV2,15,once
CASSYSGLSYEQYF,TGTGCCAGCAGTTACTCGGGCCTCTCCTACGAGCAGTACTTC,TRBJ2-7,.,TRBV6-5,14,.
CASSQGLYGYTF,TGTGCCAGCAGTCAGGGGTTATATGGCTACACCTTC,TRBJ1-2,.,TRBV6-5,12,.
CASSPDGDYGYTF,TGTGCCAGCAGCCCCGACGGGGACTATGGCTACACCTTC,TRBJ1-2,.,TRBV4-2,13,.
CASSLDRGRTGDREQYF,TGTGCCAGCAGCTTAGATAGGGGGCGGACAGGGGATCGGGAGCAGTACTTC,TRBJ2-7,TRBD1,TRBV11-2,17,.
CASSLQGGYGYTF,TGTGCCAGCAGTTTACAGGGCGGTTATGGCTACACCTTC,TRBJ1-2,.,TRBV28,13,.
CASSKSSPGGSRETQYF,TGTGCCAGCAGCAAGAGCTCCCCGGGGGGGTCAAGGGAGACCCAGTACTTC,TRBJ2-5,TRBD2,TRBV5-4,17,.
CASSLDRDSMNTEAFF,TGTGCCAGCAGCTTGGATCGGGACAGCATGAACACTGAAGCTTTCTTT,TRBJ1-1,TRBD1,TRBV5-4,16,.
CASSPGTGGTGELFF,TGTGCCAGTAGTCCCGGGACAGGGGGCACCGGGGAGCTGTTTTTT,TRBJ2-2,TRBD1,TRBV6-4,15,many
CASSEARGSGFF,TGTGCCAGCAGTGAAGCCCGGGGAAGCGGCTTTTTT,TRBJ1-4,.,TRBV6-1,12,.
CASSYGGAGETQYF,TGTGCCAGCAGTTACGGGGGGGCCGGGGAGACCCAGTACTTC,TRBJ2-5,.,TRBV6-6,14,.
CASSFRDRTYSNQPQHF,TGTGCCAGCAGCTTTCGGGACAGAACCTATAGCAATCAGCCCCAGCATTTT,TRBJ1-5,TRBD1,TRBV5-8,17,.
CASSQLHSGGGNEQFF,TGTGCCAGCAGCCAACTCCATAGCGGGGGCGGGAATGAGCAGTTCTTC,TRBJ2-1,TRBD2,TRBV14,16,once
CASTKSASREAFF,TGTGCCAGCACCAAAAGCGCGTCGCGGGAAGCTTTCTTT,TRBJ1-1,.,TRBV11-2,13,few
CASSPNRDRNTEAFF,TGTGCCAGCTCGCCTAACCGGGACAGGAACACTGAAGCTTTCTTT,TRBJ1-1,TRBD1,TRBV18,15,.
CASGKGQGRGYGYTF,TGTGCTAGTGGCAAAGGACAGGGAAGAGGGTATGGCTACACCTTC,TRBJ1-2,TRBD1,TRBV12-5,15,.
CASSLAGYEQYF,TGTGCCAGCAGTTTAGCCGGTTACGAGCAGTACTTC,TRBJ2-7,.,TRBV12-3/TRBV12-4,12,.
CASTLGLAGGEQFF,TGTGCCAGCACCCTCGGGCTAGCGGGGGGTGAGCAGTTCTTC,TRBJ2-1,TRBD2,TRBV9,14,.
CASTLPEGRGQPQHF,TGTGCCAGCACGCTACCTGAGGGGAGGGGACAGCCCCAGCATTTT,TRBJ1-5,.,TRBV28,15,.
CASSQDAGRGNEKLFF,TGTGCCAGCAGCCAAGACGCTGGCAGGGGGAATGAAAAACTGTTTTTT,TRBJ1-4,TRBD1,TRBV3-1/TRBV3-2,16,.
CASSLYRDGYTF,TGCGCCAGCAGCTTGTACAGGGATGGCTACACCTTC,TRBJ1-2,.,TRBV5-1,12,.
CAISPGTGGYEQFF,TGTGCCATCAGCCCCGGGACAGGGGGTTATGAGCAGTTCTTC,TRBJ2-1,TRBD1,TRBV10-3,14,many
CASSGQHHGELFF,TGTGCCAGCAGTGGACAGCATCACGGGGAGCTGTTTTTT,TRBJ2-2,.,TRBV2,13,.
CASTFLTPLSLHEQYF,TGTGCCAGCACATTTTTGACACCTTTGTCCCTCCACGAGCAGTACTTC,TRBJ2-7,.,TRBV24-1,16,.
CASSPREDQPQHF,TGTGCCAGCTCACCCAGGGAGGATCAGCCCCAGCATTTT,TRBJ1-5,.,TRBV18,13,.
CASSYQGDTDTQYF,TGTGCCAGCAGTTACCAAGGAGACACAGATACGCAGTATTTT,TRBJ2-3,.,TRBV6-2/TRBV6-3,14,.
CASSSRSGTGTDTQYF,TGTGCCAGCAGCTCCAGATCCGGGACAGGCACAGATACGCAGTATTTT,TRBJ2-3,TRBD1,TRBV9,16,.
CASLPQGRANYGYTF,TGTGCCAGCCTTCCCCAGGGAAGGGCTAACTATGGCTACACCTTC,TRBJ1-2,.,TRBV2,15,.
CASRGADYNEQFF,TGTGCCAGCAGGGGGGCGGACTACAATGAGCAGTTCTTC,TRBJ2-1,.,TRBV7-9,13,.
CASSQEPGTRISDTQYF,TGTGCCAGCAGCCAGGAACCCGGGACTAGAATCTCAGATACGCAGTATTTT,TRBJ2-3,TRBD2,TRBV3-1/TRBV3-2,17,.
CASSSDREGSEQYF,TGTGCCAGCAGCTCGGACAGGGAGGGGTCCGAGCAGTACTTC,TRBJ2-7,.,TRBV11-2,14,.
CASSPGGAGGEQFF,TGTGCCAGCAGCCCCGGGGGAGCGGGGGGTGAGCAGTTCTTC,TRBJ2-1,TRBD2,TRBV5-4,14,.
CASSLKGDTEAFF,TGTGCCAGCAGTTTGAAGGGGGACACTGAAGCTTTCTTT,TRBJ1-1,.,TRBV12-3/TRBV12-4,13,.
CASGAGGAHYEQYF,TGCGCCAGCGGGGCAGGCGGAGCGCACTACGAGCAGTACTTC,TRBJ2-7,.,TRBV5-1,14,few
CASSPLGGEQFF,TGTGCCAGCAGCCCTCTCGGGGGTGAGCAGTTCTTC,TRBJ2-1,.,TRBV27,12,few